This is a list of T cell receptor beta chains from one sample in a study of shared clonotypes between healthy human individuals. Clones were sequenced by immunoSEQ multiplex PCR, and TCRdb holds only the in-frame ones, with some missing. The sample contains a few million clones, 93% of which appear only once. What was sequenced was naive CD8+ T cells from PBMCs. Receptors were obtained from a man between 18 and 29 years old in good health. Some clones in this sample may be carry-over from other donors' samples. CDR3s include the opening cysteine and the closing phenylalanine or tryptophan. A D gene is named only where the DNA matches it firmly.

TRBJ2-7 | TRBV27 | NA | CASSLFGSYEQYF | TGTGCCAGCAGTTTATTCGGTTCCTACGAGCAGTACTTC
TRBJ2-7 | TRBV4-1 | NA | CASSLGRDYEQYF | TGCGCCAGCAGCCTAGGACGTGACTACGAGCAGTACTTC
TRBJ2-3 | TRBV7-9 | NA | CASSLVEGRGDTQYF | TGTGCCAGCAGCTTAGTTGAGGGGCGCGGAGATACGCAGTATTTT
TRBJ1-4 | TRBV5-4 | NA | CASSYREGEKLFF | TGTGCCAGCAGCTACAGGGAGGGGGAAAAACTGTTTTTT
TRBJ2-1 | TRBV6-5 | TRBD2 | CASSSTGLAGDNEQFF | TGTGCCAGCAGTTCCACGGGACTAGCGGGAGACAATGAGCAGTTCTTC
TRBJ2-7 | TRBV30 | NA | CAWRGAGYSYEQYF | TGTGCCTGGAGAGGGGCCGGTTACTCCTACGAGCAGTACTTC
TRBJ2-5 | TRBV7-8 | NA | CASSFLTSQETQYF | TGTGCCAGCAGCTTCTTAACATCTCAAGAGACCCAGTACTTC
TRBJ1-1 | TRBV7-9 | NA | CASSLVGGAEAFF | TGTGCCAGCAGCTTAGTGGGTGGCGCTGAAGCTTTCTTT
TRBJ2-1 | TRBV9 | NA | CASSVEGLGSNEQFF | TGTGCCAGCAGCGTAGAGGGCCTGGGGAGCAATGAGCAGTTCTTC
TRBJ1-1 | TRBV4-1 | NA | CASSQDPIRRVGSDTEAFF | TGCGCCAGCAGCCAAGACCCAATTAGGAGGGTCGGTTCTGACACTGAAGCTTTCTTT
TRBJ2-1 | TRBV6-1 | TRBD2 | CASSEGLAGEYEQFF | TGTGCCAGCAGCGAGGGGCTAGCGGGAGAGTATGAGCAGTTCTTC
TRBJ1-5 | TRBV7-6 | NA | CASSLGAGPIQPQHF | TGTGCCAGCAGCTTAGGGGCCGGGCCCATACAGCCCCAGCATTTT
TRBJ2-1 | TRBV28 | TRBD1 | CASSPRRDREDEQFF | TGTGCCAGCAGTCCACGGAGGGACAGGGAGGATGAGCAGTTCTTC
TRBJ2-1 | TRBV4-2 | TRBD2 | CASSPAAGGPGDEQFF | TGTGCCAGCAGCCCTGCAGCGGGAGGGCCCGGGGATGAGCAGTTCTTC
TRBJ2-7 | TRBV28 | NA | CASSPTSVAYEQYF | TGTGCCAGCAGTCCGACTAGTGTTGCCTACGAGCAGTACTTC
TRBJ2-3 | TRBV7-2 | NA | CASSWGSGLGAIDTQYF | TGTGCCAGCAGCTGGGGATCGGGTTTAGGGGCTATAGATACGCAGTATTTT
TRBJ2-5 | TRBV7-9 | TRBD2 | CASSSPIGGVGMNQETQYF | TGTGCCAGCAGCTCGCCCATCGGGGGGGTTGGGATGAATCAAGAGACCCAGTACTTC
TRBJ1-2 | TRBV5-6 | NA | CASSVGTGIYGYTF | TGTGCCAGCAGCGTTGGCACAGGAATCTATGGCTACACCTTC